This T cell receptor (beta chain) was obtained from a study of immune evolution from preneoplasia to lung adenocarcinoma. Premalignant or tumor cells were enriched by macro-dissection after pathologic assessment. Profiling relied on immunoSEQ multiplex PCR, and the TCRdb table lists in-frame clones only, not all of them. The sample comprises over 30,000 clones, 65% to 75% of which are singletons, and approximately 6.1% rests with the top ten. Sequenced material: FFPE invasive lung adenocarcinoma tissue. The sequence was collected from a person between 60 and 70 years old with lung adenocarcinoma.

The CDR3 nucleotides are TGTGCCAGCGCAGACACTAACACTGAAGCTTTCTTT. Residues: CASADTNTEAFF. The J gene is TRBJ1-1, the V gene TRBV2; D uncertain. Germline-derived CDR1 and CDR2 are SNHLY and FYNNEI. V lost 8 bases to trimming and J lost 2 bases, with 9 bases between them. This CDR3 comprises 12 residues.